The subject of this entry is one T cell receptor (beta chain). Its specificity is unknown. The sample comes from a study of OX40 agonist ivuxolimab in advanced cancers. In the study overall: Allowance was made for prior anti-PD-1, anti-PD-L1 or anti-CTLA-4 therapy, and roughly 40% had some. Study results and caveats: Among T cells, CD8+ cells averaged more expanded clones than CD4+ cells.

People who had autoimmune disease history or systemic immunosuppression were excluded. Only in-frame clones appear in the TCRdb table, and some are missing; sequencing was by immunoSEQ multiplex PCR. The table shows approximately 77,000 clones, with about 90% occurring only once. J was trimmed by 1 base and V by 2 bases; bases with no gene match: 9. Germline CDR1 and CDR2: SGHTA and FQGTGA. This CDR3 has 17 residues. The sequencing used CD4+ or CD8+ T cells sorted from blood, collected in a trial of the OX40 agonist ivuxolimab. This TCR was recovered from an adult with an advanced solid tumor such as melanoma, head and neck, liver or kidney cancer. The chain employs TRBV7-3 and TRBJ2-3, with TRBD1 matching over 7 bases. The CDR3 region has the DNA TGTGCCAGCAGCTTATCACCCGGGACAGACGGCACAGATACGCAGTATTTT. Its translation: CASSLSPGTDGTDTQYF.